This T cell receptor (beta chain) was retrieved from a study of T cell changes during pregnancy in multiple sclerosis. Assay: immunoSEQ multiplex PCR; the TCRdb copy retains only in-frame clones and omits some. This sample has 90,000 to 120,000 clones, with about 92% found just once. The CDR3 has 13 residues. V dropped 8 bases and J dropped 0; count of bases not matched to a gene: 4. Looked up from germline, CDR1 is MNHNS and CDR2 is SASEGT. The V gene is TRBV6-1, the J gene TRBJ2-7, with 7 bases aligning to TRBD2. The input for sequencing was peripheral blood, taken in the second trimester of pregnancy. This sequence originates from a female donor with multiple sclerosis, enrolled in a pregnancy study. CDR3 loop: CASEGLTSYEQYF. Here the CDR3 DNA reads TGTGCCAGCGAGGGACTAACCTCCTACGAGCAGTACTTC.